The 9 T cell receptor beta chains listed next were all sequenced from one sample in a study of blood T cells in healthy people across ages. The use of a sample-barcoded 5' primer and a J-beta primer mix characterized a second PCR of 7 to 11 cycles. TCRdb redid the calling of the 5' RACE reads with MiXCR, one entry per CDR3 protein. The table has about 2 million distinct CDR3 sequences, 40% to 55% seen once; the top ten hold 2.1%. Sequencing was performed on blood. The source is a woman aged 40 to 55 in good health.

The V and J genes are TRBV2 and TRBJ2-6, with D possibly matching TRBD2 (5 bases). There are 20 residues in the CDR3. V gave up 0 bases and J gave up 0 bases, with 18 bases separating them. Germline CDR1 and CDR2: SNHLY and FYNNEI. DNA for the CDR3: TGTGCCAGCAGTGAAGCGCTTGGTCGGGATCCCCTCTCTGGGGCCAACGTCCTGACTTTC. Translated, it gives CASSEALGRDPLSGANVLTF.

J is TRBJ2-5 and V is TRBV7-2; TRBD2 agrees at 10 bases. The CDR3 contains 13 residues. V lost 7 bases and J lost 3; bases outside the gene matches: 2. Germline V CDR1 and CDR2: SGHTA, FQGNSA. In DNA form, the CDR3 reads TGTGCCAGCAACGGACTAGCGGAAGAGACCCAGTACTTC. Residues: CASNGLAEETQYF.

The J gene is TRBJ2-1, the V gene TRBV4-3, with a possible D match to TRBD1 (6 bases). CDR1 LGHNA and CDR2 YSLEER come from the germline V gene. The V end was cut by 4 bases, the J end by 9 bases, with 13 bases between. CDR3 length equals 13 residues. Here the CDR3 reads CASSRDRGTEQFF. CDR3 sequence (DNA): TGCGCCAGCAGCCGAGATAGGGGGACTGAGCAGTTCTTC.

This clonotype was observed a handful of times. V usage is TRBV3-1 and J usage is TRBJ2-4; a weak D match, TRBD1 (5 bases). V dropped 0 bases and J dropped 8 bases, with 14 bases sitting between them. The CDR3 is 15 residues long. The germline V gene has CDR1 LGHDT and CDR2 YNNKEL (reference sequence). The CDR3 bases are TGTGCCAGCAGCCAAGATAGGGGTACAGCCTACATTCAGTACTTC. It is translated as CASSQDRGTAYIQYF.

The chain employs TRBV12-3 or TRBV12-4 and TRBJ1-5; 9 bases line up with TRBD1. J lost 5 bases, V lost 3 bases, and 5 bases had no gene match. The CDR3 has 15 amino acids. The DNA for the CDR3 is TGTGCCAGCAGTTTTTGGACAGGGGAAGATCAGCCCCAGCATTTT. This sequence encodes CASSFWTGEDQPQHF.

The chain employs TRBV6-2 or TRBV6-3 and TRBJ2-7; the D gene is possibly TRBD2 (6 bases). The V gene lost 2 bases and the J gene lost 6 bases, with 14 bases spanning the gap. CDR1 is MNHEY, CDR2 SVGEGT, per germline. This CDR3 spans 14 amino acids. The CDR3: CASSYVAGPGEQYF. As DNA, the CDR3 is TGTGCCAGCAGTTACGTTGCGGGACCAGGCGAGCAGTACTTC.

V usage is TRBV21-1 and J usage is TRBJ2-5; TRBD1, the table's D call, was not compared with the DNA. TRBV21-1 counts as a pseudogene. The CDR3 has 19 residues. The CDR3 DNA is TGTGCCAGCAGCTTCCGGGGGACAGGGGATCGGACCCAACGAGAGACCCAGTACTTC. This encodes CASSFRGTGDRTQRETQYF.

Only a few counts were recorded for this clonotype. The CDR3 sequence is CSARGGGNTQYF. The CDR3 DNA sequence: TGCAGTGCTAGGGGGGGTGGGAATACGCAGTATTTT. The V call is TRBV20-1, the J call TRBJ2-3; TRBD2 is a possible D gene (6 bases). V lost 3 bases and J 7 bases, leaving 11 bases between the germline ends. This CDR3 is built from 12 residues. Germline V gene data show CDR1 as DFQATT and CDR2 as SNEGSKA (reference sequence).

The chain combines TRBV24-1 with TRBJ2-7; perhaps D is TRBD1 or TRBD2 (5 bases each). Germline CDR1 KGHDR, CDR2 SFDVKD. Trimming took off 4 bases at V and 6 bases at J, with 24 bases between the two ends. CDR3 length: 17 residues. The CDR3 DNA sequence: TGTGCCACCAGTGACCCTGGGACCAACCTCTTCTTTTGCGAGCAGTACTTC. Amino acid sequence: CATSDPGTNLFFCEQYF.